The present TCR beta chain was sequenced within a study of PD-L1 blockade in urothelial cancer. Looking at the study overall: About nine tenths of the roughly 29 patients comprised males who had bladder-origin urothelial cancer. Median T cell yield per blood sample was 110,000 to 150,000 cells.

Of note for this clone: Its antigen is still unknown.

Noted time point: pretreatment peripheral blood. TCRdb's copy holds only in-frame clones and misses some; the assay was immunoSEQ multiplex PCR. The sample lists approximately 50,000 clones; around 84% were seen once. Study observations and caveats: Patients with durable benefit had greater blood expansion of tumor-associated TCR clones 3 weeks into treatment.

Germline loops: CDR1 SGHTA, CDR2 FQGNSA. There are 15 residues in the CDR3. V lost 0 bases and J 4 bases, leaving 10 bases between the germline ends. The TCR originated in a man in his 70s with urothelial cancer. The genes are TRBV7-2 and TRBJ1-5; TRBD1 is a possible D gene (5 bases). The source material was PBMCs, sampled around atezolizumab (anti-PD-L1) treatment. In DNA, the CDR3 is TGTGCCAGCAGCTTAGCAGGGGTTAAAAATCAGCCCCAGCATTTT. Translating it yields CASSLAGVKNQPQHF.